The T cell receptor (beta chain) described here comes from a study of cytomegalovirus exposure and HLA in healthy donors. CDR3 length: 14 amino acids. CDR1 and CDR2 from the germline V gene are MGHDK and SYGVNS. It was with 60 Vbeta and 13 Jbeta primers that the PCR ran. TCRdb's table, derived via immunoSEQ multiplex PCR, lists solely in-frame clones and lacks some. The sample holds approximately 160,000 clones, around 86% seen once. This clone was observed a single time. The receptor was isolated from a human donor in good health. The material sequenced was PBMCs. The J gene is TRBJ2-5, the V gene TRBV25-1; D perhaps matches TRBD2 (5 bases). The J call may be wrong; the DNA end is better matched by TRBJ2-7. The CDR3 DNA sequence: TGTGCCAGCAGTGCGTCCGGGATCCCCTACGAGCAGTACTTC. This translates into CASSASGIPYEQYF.